This TCR beta chain derives from a study of T cell responses to AZD1222 COVID-19 vaccine. It was second doses at about 4 or about 12 weeks that were pooled. CDR3 length equals 14 residues. V was trimmed by 5 bases and J by 5 bases, leaving 13 bases between them. Germline V gene sequence: CDR1 SGHTS, CDR2 YDEGEE. This clone came up a few times. Its antigen is as yet unknown. Profiling relied on immunoSEQ multiplex PCR, and the TCRdb table lists in-frame clones only, not all of them. The data contain over 95,000 clones, about nine tenths of them singletons. Study results and limitations: Recipients of two AZD1222 doses showed rising Spike-specific TCR breadth and depth. Donors were largely white British and mainly female; clonal diversity was possibly underestimated. Spike regions recognized by vaccine-associated CD4 TCRs spanned the protein, led by 160-218 and 743-854.

This clonotype was sampled from an adult who received the AZD1222 COVID-19 vaccine. This chain joins TRBV5-8 and TRBJ2-2, with D perhaps TRBD2 (6 bases). The source material was peripheral blood, sampled 28 days after the second AZD1222 dose. The DNA of the CDR3 is TGTGCCAGCAGGGCCGGGAGCGGGACCGGGGAGCTGTTTTTT. This sequence encodes CASRAGSGTGELFF.